Listed below are T cell receptor beta chains from one sample, sequenced in a study of cytomegalovirus exposure and HLA in healthy donors. Sequenced by immunoSEQ multiplex PCR; TCRdb stores in-frame clones only, minus some. The data contain around 130,000 clones, 75% to 85% of them singletons. Specimen: PBMCs. Every receptor here comes from a girl aged 2 to 9 in good health and CMV-seronegative. The CDR3 runs from the conserved cysteine through the conserved F or W. A D gene is named only where the DNA matches it firmly. Clone size is not always given. Where it is, it says once, few, many or a class for expanded clones.

J	D	V	size	CDR3	DNA
TRBJ1-1	.	TRBV5-1	.	CASSQTTDIEAFF	TGCGCCAGCAGTCAAACTACGGACATTGAAGCTTTCTTT
TRBJ2-7	TRBD1	TRBV7-9	.	CASSLGTGRNEQYF	TGTGCCAGCAGCTTGGGGACAGGGAGGAACGAGCAGTACTTC
TRBJ2-7	TRBD2	TRBV30	.	CAWRGRGGPYEQYF	TGTGCCTGGAGAGGGCGGGGGGGCCCCTACGAGCAGTACTTC
TRBJ2-2	.	TRBV27	.	CASSHGQTPTGELFF	TGTGCCAGCAGTCACGGACAGACACCGACCGGGGAGCTGTTTTTT
TRBJ2-3	.	TRBV18	.	CASSPRDSGADTQYF	TGTGCCAGCTCACCGAGGGACTCTGGGGCAGATACGCAGTATTTT
TRBJ2-2	TRBD2	TRBV9	.	CASSLPGTSSPTGELFF	TGTGCCAGCAGCCTCCCCGGGACTAGCTCCCCCACCGGGGAGCTGTTTTTT
TRBJ1-1	.	TRBV4-2	.	CASSQEDRVNTEAFF	TGTGCCAGCAGCCAAGAAGACAGAGTGAACACTGAAGCTTTCTTT
TRBJ2-7	TRBD1	TRBV29-1	.	CSGGDRAYEQYF	TGCAGCGGAGGCGACAGGGCCTACGAGCAGTACTTC
TRBJ2-1	TRBD2	TRBV7-9	.	CASRNTISGGTNYNEQFF	TGTGCCAGCAGAAATACTATAAGCGGGGGGACGAATTACAATGAGCAGTTCTTC
TRBJ2-3	TRBD2	TRBV6-4	.	CASSDGTSATDTQYF	TGTGCCAGCAGTGACGGGACTAGCGCCACAGATACGCAGTATTTT
TRBJ2-1	TRBD2	TRBV6-4	.	CASSRLAGGNNEQFF	TGTGCCAGCAGTAGACTAGCGGGAGGTAACAATGAGCAGTTCTTC
TRBJ1-6	.	TRBV6-6	.	CASSYEVSYNSPLHF	TGTGCCAGCAGTTATGAGGTTTCCTATAATTCACCCCTCCACTTT
TRBJ2-1	TRBD2	TRBV2	.	CASSSPGGAGNEQFF	TGTGCCAGCAGTTCCCCCGGGGGGGCGGGTAATGAGCAGTTCTTC
TRBJ1-5	.	TRBV6-6	.	CASSYSARESNQPQHF	TGTGCCAGCAGTTACTCGGCCAGGGAAAGCAATCAGCCCCAGCATTTT
TRBJ1-4	.	TRBV30	.	CAWSVLGPTNEKLFF	TGTGCCTGGAGTGTACTTGGGCCAACTAATGAAAAACTGTTTTTT
TRBJ2-7	TRBD2	TRBV5-1	.	CASSYQSITAGVYEQYF	TGCGCCAGCAGCTACCAATCCATCACAGCGGGAGTTTACGAGCAGTACTTC
TRBJ2-1	TRBD2	TRBV6-6	.	CASSYSAGGLNEQFF	TGTGCCAGCAGTTACTCGGCGGGGGGGCTCAATGAGCAGTTCTTC
TRBJ1-4	.	TRBV5-5	.	CASSLGTDEKLFF	TGTGCCAGCAGCTTGGGGACAGATGAAAAACTGTTTTTT
TRBJ2-7	.	TRBV1	.	CTSSQEKREPHEQYF	TGCACCAGCAGCCAAGAAAAGCGGGAGCCCCACGAGCAGTACTTC
TRBJ1-1	.	TRBV30	.	CAWSVSREAFF	TGTGCCTGGAGTGTATCCAGGGAAGCTTTCTTT
TRBJ2-7	.	TRBV28	.	CASSPVTGSYEQYF	TGTGCCAGCAGTCCGGTGACAGGATCCTACGAGCAGTACTTC
TRBJ2-7	TRBD2	TRBV13	.	CASSLGGGRYGYSYEQYF	TGTGCCAGCAGCTTAGGGGGCGGGAGGTATGGCTATTCCTACGAGCAGTACTTC
TRBJ2-7	TRBD2	TRBV27	.	CASSFRLAGVGNEQYF	TGTGCCAGCAGTTTTCGACTAGCGGGAGTGGGTAACGAGCAGTACTTC
TRBJ1-2	.	TRBV27	.	CASTKTAYLNYGYTF	TGTGCCAGCACCAAGACAGCCTACCTAAACTATGGCTACACCTTC
TRBJ1-2	TRBD1	TRBV27	.	CASSLSGTGRIDYGYTF	TGTGCCAGCAGTTTATCCGGGACAGGGAGGATTGACTATGGCTACACCTTC
TRBJ2-7	TRBD1	TRBV25-1	.	CASSWTGQGGYEQYF	TGTGCCAGCAGTTGGACGGGACAGGGTGGATACGAGCAGTACTTC
TRBJ1-3	.	TRBV4-1	.	CASSQANLGAGEWNTIYF	TGCGCCAGCAGCCAAGCTAACTTGGGGGCGGGGGAGTGGAACACCATATATTTT
TRBJ2-7	TRBD2	TRBV5-1	.	CASSVVAGGLWEQYF	TGCGCCAGCAGCGTGGTCGCGGGAGGGCTTTGGGAGCAGTACTTC
TRBJ2-3	.	TRBV7-2	.	CASSLVAYSTDTQYF	TGTGCCAGCAGCTTAGTAGCGTATAGCACAGATACGCAGTATTTT
TRBJ2-7	TRBD2	TRBV6-5	.	CASSYGGLVYEQYF	TGTGCCAGCAGTTACGGGGGACTAGTCTACGAGCAGTACTTC
TRBJ2-5	.	TRBV29-1	.	CSVQGGTGTQYF	TGCAGCGTTCAGGGCGGAACGGGGACCCAGTACTTC
TRBJ2-7	TRBD2	TRBV7-8	.	CASSLLAGVYEQYF	TGTGCCAGCAGCTTACTAGCGGGAGTCTACGAGCAGTACTTC
TRBJ1-1	.	TRBV7-9	.	CASSHRVDTEAFF	TGTGCCAGCAGCCACAGGGTCGACACTGAAGCTTTCTTT
TRBJ2-7	.	TRBV28	.	CASSFPPRGYEQYF	TGTGCCAGCAGTTTCCCTCCGCGGGGCTACGAGCAGTACTTC
TRBJ2-1	TRBD1	TRBV5-1	.	CASSPYPGQNNEQFF	TGCGCCAGCAGCCCATACCCGGGACAGAACAATGAGCAGTTCTTC
TRBJ1-2	TRBD1	TRBV2	.	CASSARQGNYGYTF	TGTGCCAGCAGTGCCAGACAGGGAAACTATGGCTACACCTTC
TRBJ2-3	TRBD1	TRBV7-9	.	CASSPRGTGAPNTQYF	TGTGCCAGCAGCCCAAGGGGGACAGGGGCTCCGAATACGCAGTATTTT
TRBJ1-1	TRBD1	TRBV19	.	CASSPRQGSNTEAFF	TGTGCCAGTAGCCCAAGACAGGGTTCGAACACTGAAGCTTTCTTT
TRBJ2-3	TRBD2	TRBV5-1	.	CASSLGLAGVSADTQYF	TGCGCCAGCAGCCTCGGACTAGCGGGGGTGAGCGCAGATACGCAGTATTTT
TRBJ1-4	TRBD1	TRBV5-6	few	CASSTTGKGDEKLFF	TGTGCCAGCAGCACGACAGGGAAGGGAGATGAAAAACTGTTTTTT
TRBJ2-2	.	TRBV19	.	CASSIGGGELFF	TGTGCCAGTAGTATAGGAGGCGGGGAGCTGTTTTTT
TRBJ2-7	TRBD1	TRBV11-2	.	CASSSSLYVGQGYEQYF	TGTGCCAGCAGCTCCTCCCTCTACGTGGGACAGGGCTACGAGCAGTACTTC
TRBJ1-5	TRBD1	TRBV30	.	CAWSIKGTGGAYSNQPQHF	TGTGCCTGGAGTATCAAGGGGACAGGGGGGGCCTATAGCAATCAGCCCCAGCATTTT
TRBJ2-2	TRBD2	TRBV7-9	.	CASSSSVQRGPNTGELFF	TGTGCCAGCAGTTCGTCGGTCCAGCGGGGGCCGAACACCGGGGAGCTGTTTTTT
TRBJ2-1	TRBD2	TRBV2	.	CASSEGLALSGDEQFF	TGTGCCAGCAGTGAAGGACTAGCGTTGAGTGGCGATGAGCAGTTCTTC
TRBJ2-1	TRBD2	TRBV6-4	.	CASSLVFSRLAGDSYNEQFF	TGTGCCAGCAGTTTGGTCTTCTCACGATTAGCGGGGGACTCCTACAATGAGCAGTTCTTC
TRBJ1-2	.	TRBV2	.	CATFNLLSLVANYGYTF	TGTGCCACCTTCAATCTCCTAAGTCTGGTAGCTAACTATGGCTACACCTTC
TRBJ1-2	.	TRBV29-1	.	CSVEEGGYGYTF	TGCAGCGTTGAAGAGGGGGGCTATGGCTACACCTTC
TRBJ2-7	.	TRBV15	.	CATSRGPTREQYF	TGTGCCACCAGCAGAGGGCCCACTAGGGAGCAGTACTTC
TRBJ2-3	TRBD2	TRBV2	.	CASRVLAGREPTQYF	TGTGCCAGCAGGGTACTAGCGGGGAGAGAGCCTACGCAGTATTTT
TRBJ1-4	.	TRBV7-2	.	CASSIEAGPSEKLFF	TGTGCCAGCAGCATTGAAGCGGGGCCAAGTGAAAAACTGTTTTTT
TRBJ2-6	.	TRBV28	.	CASSLPGVASGANVLTF	TGTGCCAGCAGTTTACCAGGGGTAGCCTCTGGGGCCAACGTCCTGACTTTC
TRBJ1-2	TRBD1	TRBV5-1	.	CASSQFQGQNNYGYTF	TGCGCCAGCAGCCAGTTTCAGGGACAGAACAACTATGGCTACACCTTC
TRBJ2-5	.	TRBV11-3	few	CALLCLQYQETQYF	TGTGCCCTGCTCTGTCTCCAGTACCAAGAGACCCAGTACTTC
TRBJ2-1	.	TRBV18	.	CASSPREWNEQFF	TGTGCCAGCTCACCCAGGGAATGGAATGAGCAGTTCTTC